Below, 27 T cell receptor beta chains from the same sample are listed, as sequenced in a study of early T cells in non-severe SARS-CoV-2 infection. From the 5' RACE reads, TCRdb called clonotypes with MiXCR, one entry per CDR3 protein. This table holds fewer than 60,000 distinct CDR3 sequences, 9% to 9.5% found once. Sequenced material: whole blood. These receptors were obtained from an adult who was a healthcare worker with PCR-confirmed SARS-CoV-2 infection or an uninfected control (not recorded which).

This clonotype was counted many times. V gene TRBV30 combines with J gene TRBJ2-1; weak D call: TRBD1 (6 bases). CDR1 and CDR2 (germline): GTSNPN, SVGIG (reference sequence). This CDR3 contains 15 residues. The V gene lost 1 base and the J gene lost 2 bases, with 12 bases spanning the gap. The CDR3 bases are TGTGCCTGGAGTGGGGGCAGGGGCGCCTACAATGAGCAGTTCTTC. Translation: CAWSGGRGAYNEQFF. Full variable domain (missing parts from reference TRBV30 and TRBJ2-1): SQTIHQWPATLVQPVGSPLSLECTVEGTSNPNLYWYRQAAGRGLQLLFYSVGIGQISSEVPQNLSASRPQDRQFILSSKKLLLSDSGFYLCAWSGGRGAYNEQFFGPGTRLTVL.

At least ten counts were recorded for this clonotype. The chain employs TRBV2 and TRBJ1-4, with no clear D. The CDR3 totals 14 residues. From germline, CDR1 is SNHLY and CDR2 FYNNEI. The V gene lost 6 bases and the J gene lost 4 bases, with 12 bases spanning the gap. The CDR3 loop reads CASRQGNSNEKLFF. The CDR3 nucleotides are TGTGCCAGCAGGCAAGGGAACAGTAATGAAAAACTGTTTTTT.

There are many counts of this clonotype. The CDR3 DNA reads as TGTGCCAGCGGCGGACCCCGCCTCTGGAATGAGCAGTTCTTC. It codes for CASGGPRLWNEQFF. V gene TRBV2 combines with J gene TRBJ2-1; D not certain. Germline V gene data show CDR1 as SNHLY and CDR2 as FYNNEI. V lost 8 bases to trimming and J lost 7 bases, with 18 bases between them. The length of the CDR3 is 14 residues.

This clonotype was seen at least ten times. This chain links TRBV5-1 with TRBJ2-6, with D unclear. The CDR3 runs 15 residues. The ends were cut back, 3 bases at V and 2 bases at J, with 9 bases in the middle. In germline, CDR1 is SGHRS, CDR2 YFSETQ. The CDR3 nucleotides are TGCGCCAGCAGCTCGCCGGTCCCTGGGGCCAACGTCCTGACTTTC. This encodes CASSSPVPGANVLTF.

This clonotype was seen repeatedly, ten times or more. DNA for the CDR3: TGTGCCAGCAGCGCCACATCTAGCGGTTACGGGATTGAGCAGTTCTTC. It translates to CASSATSSGYGIEQFF. The V gene is TRBV7-3, the J gene TRBJ2-1; 7 nucleotides match TRBD2. Germline V gene lookup returns CDR1 SGHTA and CDR2 FQGTGA. The CDR3 contains 16 residues. Trimming cost V 5 bases and J 9 bases; bases outside gene matches: 16. The full variable domain, in which reference TRBV7-3 and TRBJ2-1 provide the parts outside the CDR3, is GAGVSQTPSNKVTEKGKYVELRCDPISGHTALYWYRQSLGQGPEFLIYFQGTGAADDSGLPNDRFFAVRPEGSVSTLKIQRTERGDSAVYLCASSATSSGYGIEQFFGPGTRLTVL.

Ten or more counts support this clonotype. The V call is TRBV5-1, the J call TRBJ2-3; TRBD2 matches at 9 bases. The CDR3 is 17 amino acids. The germline CDR1 and CDR2 sequences are SGHRS and YFSETQ. With V trimmed by 4 bases and J by 2 bases, 11 bases remained unmatched. The CDR3 DNA follows: TGCGCCAGCAGCCGACTCCTAGCGGGAAAGGACACAGATACGCAGTATTTT. Translating it yields CASSRLLAGKDTDTQYF.

This clonotype has a count of ten or more. V is TRBV29-1 and J is TRBJ2-7, with D unclear. CDR1 SQVTM and CDR2 ANQGSEA come from the germline V gene. V was pared by 1 base and J by 3 bases, with 10 bases between. This CDR3 comprises 13 residues. The chain's CDR3 is CSVEVGPVYEQYF. CDR3 DNA: TGCAGCGTTGAAGTCGGGCCAGTCTACGAGCAGTACTTC.

This clonotype was seen at least ten times. The rearrangement links TRBV24-1 to TRBJ2-6, with D uncertain. The CDR3 spans 13 residues. The V end was cut by 9 bases, the J end by 1 base, with 6 bases between. Per germline, CDR1 KGHDR and CDR2 SFDVKD. CDR3 bases: TGTGCCACCGGGGTTTCTGGGGCCAACGTCCTGACTTTC. This sequence encodes CATGVSGANVLTF.

The chain is built from TRBV20-1 and TRBJ2-3, with D unresolved. Germline V CDR1 and CDR2: DFQATT, SNEGSKA (reference sequence). V lost 0 bases and J lost 4, with 17 bases in between. This CDR3 is 16 amino acids long. The CDR3 region has the DNA TGCAGTGCTAGAGATTTGGCCCACCGGGTCCCAGATACGCAGTATTTT. Translating gives CSARDLAHRVPDTQYF.

The chain combines TRBV6-5 with TRBJ1-2; D call uncertain. Germline CDR1 MNHEY, CDR2 SVGAGI. V was clipped by 5 bases and J by 2 bases, with 18 bases between them. The CDR3 runs 16 residues. CDR3: CASSTYRRWTNYGYTF. CDR3 nucleotides: TGTGCCAGCAGTACATACCGGAGATGGACGAACTATGGCTACACCTTC.

V and J are TRBV12-3 or TRBV12-4 and TRBJ2-3, with TRBD2 identical over 13 bases. This CDR3 is built from 16 residues. The V and J ends lost 5 bases and 6 bases, in that order; junction bases with no gene match: 8. The CDR3 sequence is CASSGGLAGASDTQYF. The CDR3 DNA reads as TGTGCCAGCAGTGGAGGACTAGCGGGGGCTTCGGATACGCAGTATTTT.

This clonotype was seen more than once but under ten times. This chain joins TRBV24-1 and TRBJ2-2; weak D call: TRBD2 (5 bases). The CDR3 is made up of 16 amino acids. V lost 1 base and J lost 0, with 8 bases in between. The germline CDR1 and CDR2 sequences are KGHDR and SFDVKD. The CDR3 reads CATSDFGESNTGELFF. The CDR3 DNA reads as TGTGCCACCAGTGATTTCGGGGAGTCGAACACCGGGGAGCTGTTTTTT.

Judged by abundance, this clonotype is large. The chain is built from TRBV27 and TRBJ2-7; 7 bases are shared with TRBD2. The J segment lost 5 bases and the V segment lost 7 bases, leaving 11 bases of the junction unmatched. The germline V gene encodes CDR1 MNHEY and CDR2 SMNVEV (reference sequence). CDR3 length: 14 amino acids. In DNA, the CDR3 is TGTGCCAGCACCCCTATGGCGGGAGTAAACGAGCAGTACTTC. Translation: CASTPMAGVNEQYF.

The table lists this clonotype with a few counts. The rearrangement joins TRBV29-1 to TRBJ1-5, with 9 bases that match TRBD1. CDR1 is SQVTM and CDR2 is ANQGSEA in the germline V gene. The J segment lost 3 bases and the V segment lost 4 bases, leaving 4 bases of the junction unmatched. This CDR3 has 14 residues. This CDR3 is CSVADRGVNQPQHF. The CDR3 region has the DNA TGCAGCGTTGCTGACAGGGGGGTCAATCAGCCCCAGCATTTT.

Of note for this clonotype: A read error may produce the germline difference seen at one junction end. V and J are TRBV3-1 and TRBJ2-7; D is ambiguous. Germline lookup yields CDR1 LGHDT and CDR2 YNNKEL (reference sequence). The CDR3 consists of 12 residues. CDR3 loop: CASSQGAYEQHF. For the CDR3, the DNA is TGTGCCAGCAGCCAAGGAGCCTACGAGCAGCACTTC.

In its sample, this clonotype was seen many times. The J gene is TRBJ1-5, the V gene TRBV2; no firm D call. V was pared by 1 base and J by 3 bases, with 13 bases between. The CDR3 runs to 16 residues. Germline V CDR1 and CDR2: SNHLY, FYNNEI. The CDR3 bases are TGTGCCAGCAGTGAAGGGGGTCCTAGGAACAATCAGCCCCAGCATTTT. Its protein is CASSEGGPRNNQPQHF.

The chain has TRBV7-9 and TRBJ2-1; 10 bases are shared with TRBD2. The CDR3 sequence is 16 residues long. Unmatched junction bases numbered 5, after V lost 2 bases and J lost 4 bases. Germline V lookup: CDR1 SEHNR, CDR2 FQNEAQ (reference sequence). CDR3 amino acids: CASSLLPSGGYNEQFF. CDR3 coding DNA: TGTGCCAGCAGCTTATTACCTAGCGGGGGTTACAATGAGCAGTTCTTC.

This clonotype was seen ten or more times. This chain connects TRBV7-2 to TRBJ2-3, with 9 positions matching TRBD2. Per germline, CDR1 SGHTA and CDR2 FQGNSA. This CDR3 contains 15 residues. After removal of 5 bases from V and 5 bases from J, the junction contained 8 bases not matched to a gene. The CDR3 nucleotides read TGTGCCAGCAGCCAGTCGCGGGGGGGCGAAGATACGCAGTATTTT. It encodes CASSQSRGGEDTQYF.

At least ten counts were recorded for this clonotype. The chain carries TRBV18 and TRBJ2-3; the D gene is possibly TRBD2 (6 bases). The CDR3 runs 14 residues. Germline lookup yields CDR1 KGHSH and CDR2 LQKENI. V was cut by 3 bases and J by 5 bases, with 12 bases left in between. In DNA form, the CDR3 reads TGTGCCAGCTCACCCGGGACTGTGGGAGATACGCAGTATTTT. Amino acid sequence: CASSPGTVGDTQYF.

The V call is TRBV4-2, the J call TRBJ2-1; TRBD2 is a possible D gene (5 bases). V shed 6 bases and J shed 5 bases, with 11 bases lying between them. Germline-derived CDR1 and CDR2 are LGHNA and YNFKEQ. CDR3 length: 13 amino acids. The CDR3 loop reads CASSRRGNNEQFF. CDR3 bases: TGTGCCAGCAGTCGCAGAGGGAACAATGAGCAGTTCTTC.

The chain couples TRBV20-1 to TRBJ2-6; the match to TRBD1 covers 7 bases. CDR1 is DFQATT, CDR2 SNEGSKA, per germline (reference sequence). The CDR3 has 15 amino acids. V trimming: 2 bases; J trimming: 2 bases; junction bases outside the gene matches: 3. The CDR3 is CSARLQGTGANVLTF. CDR3 in DNA: TGCAGTGCTAGACTACAGGGGACTGGGGCCAACGTCCTGACTTTC.

J is TRBJ1-2 and V is TRBV3-1, with D uncertain. The CDR3 is 15 residues long. Germline assignment: CDR1 LGHDT and CDR2 YNNKEL (reference sequence). With 2 bases removed from V and 6 bases from J, the gap between germline ends came to 16 bases. CDR3 DNA: TGTGCCAGCAGCCAAAAGCTCGGCGGGGTGAATGGCTACACCTTC. Residues: CASSQKLGGVNGYTF.

This clonotype was found many times. The chain is built from TRBV11-2 and TRBJ1-1; perhaps TRBD1 as D (6 bases). The CDR3 runs to 15 residues. Germline loops: CDR1 SGHAT, CDR2 FQNNGV. Trimming took off 2 bases at V and 5 bases at J, with 15 bases between the two ends. The CDR3 region is CASSLLSQGMTEAFF. The DNA for the CDR3 is TGTGCCAGCAGCTTACTATCCCAGGGGATGACTGAAGCTTTCTTT.

In its sample, this clonotype was seen many times. The chain is built from TRBV20-1 and TRBJ2-1; a possible D gene is TRBD2 (6 bases). Trimming left V 4 bases short and J 2 bases short, with 15 bases between. The CDR3 consists of 15 residues. CDR1 is DFQATT, CDR2 SNEGSKA, per germline (reference sequence). CDR3 loop: CSANSRDSTYNEQFF. For the CDR3, the DNA is TGCAGTGCTAACAGCCGGGACTCGACCTACAATGAGCAGTTCTTC.

This clonotype appeared many times. The rearrangement joins TRBV29-1 to TRBJ2-2, with TRBD2 identical over 11 bases. CDR1 is SQVTM, CDR2 ANQGSEA, per germline. The CDR3 has 13 amino acids. V lost 7 bases, J lost 4 bases, and 2 bases stayed unmatched. The CDR3 loop is CSAGTSGTGELFF. CDR3 DNA sequence: TGCAGCGCCGGGACTAGCGGCACCGGGGAGCTGTTTTTT.

This clonotype was seen many times. The chain carries TRBV29-1 and TRBJ2-3, with 10 bases aligning to TRBD2. J was trimmed by 3 bases and V by 4 bases; bases with no gene match: 10. This CDR3 has 16 amino acids. The germline gives CDR1 SQVTM, CDR2 ANQGSEA. The DNA of the CDR3 is TGCAGCGTTGGCCCAGCCAGCGGGAGGGGAACAGATACGCAGTATTTT. Its protein product is CSVGPASGRGTDTQYF.

Turning to this clonotype: With a much larger clone just one base away, this may be a read error. The chain couples TRBV7-2 to TRBJ2-3; D possibly uses TRBD1 or TRBD2 (7 bases each). The CDR3 consists of 16 residues. Germline V gene data show CDR1 as SGHTA and CDR2 as FQGNSA. The CDR3 coding sequence is TGTGCCAGCGGCTTTCAGGGGGGGCGGAGCACAGATACGCAGTATTTT. It specifies CASGFQGGRSTDTQYF.